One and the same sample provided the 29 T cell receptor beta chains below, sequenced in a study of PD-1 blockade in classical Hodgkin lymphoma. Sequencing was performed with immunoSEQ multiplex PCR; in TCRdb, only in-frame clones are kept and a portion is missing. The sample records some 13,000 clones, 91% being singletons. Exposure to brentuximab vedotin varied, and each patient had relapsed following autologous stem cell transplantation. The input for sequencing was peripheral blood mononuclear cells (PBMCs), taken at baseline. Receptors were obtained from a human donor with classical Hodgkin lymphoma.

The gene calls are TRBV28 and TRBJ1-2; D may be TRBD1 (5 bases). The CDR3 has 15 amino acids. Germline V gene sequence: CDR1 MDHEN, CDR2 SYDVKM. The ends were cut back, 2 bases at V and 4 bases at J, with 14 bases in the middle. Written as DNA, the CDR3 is TGTGCCAGCAGTTTAAGAGTGGGGGTGGGCTATGGCTACACCTTC. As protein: CASSLRVGVGYGYTF.

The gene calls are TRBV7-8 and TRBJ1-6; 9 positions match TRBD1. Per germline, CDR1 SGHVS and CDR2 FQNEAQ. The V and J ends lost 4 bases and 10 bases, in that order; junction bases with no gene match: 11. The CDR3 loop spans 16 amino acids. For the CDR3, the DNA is TGTGCCAGCAGCTCAACAGGGGGCGCATTAGGATCACCCCTCCACTTT. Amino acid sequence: CASSSTGGALGSPLHF.

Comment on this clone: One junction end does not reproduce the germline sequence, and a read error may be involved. CDR3 loop: CASSLLDRAEAFF. The CDR3 DNA follows: TGTGCCAGCAGCTTACTGGACAGGGCTGAGGCTTTCTTT. The J gene is TRBJ1-1, the V gene TRBV7-9; 8 nucleotides agree with TRBD1. CDR3 length: 13 amino acids. Germline loops: CDR1 SEHNR, CDR2 FQNEAQ (reference sequence). The full variable domain, with the rest looked up from reference TRBV7-9 and TRBJ1-1, is DTGVSQNPRHKITKRGQNVTFRCDPISEHNRLYWYRQTLGQGPEFLTYFQNEAQLEKSRLLSDRFSAERPKGSFSTLEIQRTEQGDSAMYLCASSLLDRAEAFFGQGTRLTVV.

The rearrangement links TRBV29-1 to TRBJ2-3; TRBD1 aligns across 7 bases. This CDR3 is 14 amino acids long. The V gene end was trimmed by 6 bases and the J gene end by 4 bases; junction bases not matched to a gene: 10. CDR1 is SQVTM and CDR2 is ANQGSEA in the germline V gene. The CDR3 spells CSVESRGRSDTQYF. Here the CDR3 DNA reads TGCAGCGTGGAAAGTAGGGGGCGGTCAGATACGCAGTATTTT.

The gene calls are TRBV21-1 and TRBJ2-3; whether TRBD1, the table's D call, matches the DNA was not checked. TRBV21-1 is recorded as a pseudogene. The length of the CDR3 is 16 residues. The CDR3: CASSKEKTGVVDTQYF. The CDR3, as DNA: TGTGCCAGCAGCAAGGAAAAAACAGGAGTGGTAGATACGCAGTATTTT.

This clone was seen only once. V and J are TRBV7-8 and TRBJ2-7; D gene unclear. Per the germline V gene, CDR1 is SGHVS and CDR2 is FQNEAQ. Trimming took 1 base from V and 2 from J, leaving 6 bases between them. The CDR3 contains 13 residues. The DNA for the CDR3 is TGTGCCAGCAGCTTAGTTGAGGCCTACGAGCAGTACTTC. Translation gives CASSLVEAYEQYF.

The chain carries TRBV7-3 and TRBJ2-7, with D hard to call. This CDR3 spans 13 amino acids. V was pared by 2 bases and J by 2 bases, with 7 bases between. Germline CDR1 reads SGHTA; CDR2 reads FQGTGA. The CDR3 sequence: CASSLGPPYEQYF. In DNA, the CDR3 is TGTGCCAGCAGCTTAGGGCCGCCCTACGAGCAGTACTTC.

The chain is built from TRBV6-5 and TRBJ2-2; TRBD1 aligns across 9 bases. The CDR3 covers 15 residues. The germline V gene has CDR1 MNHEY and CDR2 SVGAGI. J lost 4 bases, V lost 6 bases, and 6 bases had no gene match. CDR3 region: CASSWDRVSTGELFF. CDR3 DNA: TGTGCCAGCAGCTGGGACAGGGTGTCCACCGGGGAGCTGTTTTTT.

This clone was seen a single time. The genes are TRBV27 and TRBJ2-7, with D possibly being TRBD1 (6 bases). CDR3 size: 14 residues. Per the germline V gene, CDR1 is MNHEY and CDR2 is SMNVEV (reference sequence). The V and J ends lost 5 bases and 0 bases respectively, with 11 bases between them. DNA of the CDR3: TGTGCCAGCAGTGTCAAGGACAGCTCCTACGAGCAGTACTTC. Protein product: CASSVKDSSYEQYF.

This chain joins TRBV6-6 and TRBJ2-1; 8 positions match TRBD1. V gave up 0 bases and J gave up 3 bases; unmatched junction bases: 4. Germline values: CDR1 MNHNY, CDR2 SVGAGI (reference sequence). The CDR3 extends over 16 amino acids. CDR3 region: CASSYSAGQGYNEQFF. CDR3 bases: TGTGCCAGCAGTTACTCAGCAGGACAGGGCTACAATGAGCAGTTCTTC.

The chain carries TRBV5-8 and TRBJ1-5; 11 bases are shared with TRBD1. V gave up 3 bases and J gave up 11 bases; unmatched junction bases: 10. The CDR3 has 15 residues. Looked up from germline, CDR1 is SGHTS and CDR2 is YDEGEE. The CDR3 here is CASSYSGTGGTSQHF. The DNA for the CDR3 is TGTGCCAGCAGCTATTCCGGGACAGGGGGTACGTCCCAGCATTTT.

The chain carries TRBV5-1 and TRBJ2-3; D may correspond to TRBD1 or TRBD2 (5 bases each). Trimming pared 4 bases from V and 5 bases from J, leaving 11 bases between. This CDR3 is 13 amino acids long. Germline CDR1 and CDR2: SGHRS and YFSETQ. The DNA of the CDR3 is TGCGCCAGCAGCGAGGGGCCCCTAGATACGCAGTATTTT. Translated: CASSEGPLDTQYF. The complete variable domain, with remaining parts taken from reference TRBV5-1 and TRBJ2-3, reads KAGVTQTPRYLIKTRGQQVTLSCSPISGHRSVSWYQQTPGQGLQFLFEYFSETQRNKGNFPGRFSGRQFSNSRSEMNVSTLELGDSALYLCASSEGPLDTQYFGPGTRLTVL.

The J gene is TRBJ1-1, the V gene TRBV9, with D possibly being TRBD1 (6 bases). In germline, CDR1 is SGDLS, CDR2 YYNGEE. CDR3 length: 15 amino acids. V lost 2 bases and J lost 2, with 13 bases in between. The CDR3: CASSVGGARNTEAFF. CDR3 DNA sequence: TGTGCCAGCAGCGTTGGGGGGGCGCGTAACACTGAAGCTTTCTTT.

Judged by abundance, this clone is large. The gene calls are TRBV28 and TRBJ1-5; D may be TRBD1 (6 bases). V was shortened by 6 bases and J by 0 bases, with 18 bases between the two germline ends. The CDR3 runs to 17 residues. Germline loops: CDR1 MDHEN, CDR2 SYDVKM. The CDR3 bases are TGTGCCAGCAGATTCCTACGGGGGCGAATTAGCAATCAGCCCCAGCATTTT. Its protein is CASRFLRGRISNQPQHF.

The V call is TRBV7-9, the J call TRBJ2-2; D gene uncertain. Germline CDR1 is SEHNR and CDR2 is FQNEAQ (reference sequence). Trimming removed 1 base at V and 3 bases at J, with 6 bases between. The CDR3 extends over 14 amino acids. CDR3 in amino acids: CASSLGSDTGELFF. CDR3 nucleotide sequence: TGTGCCAGCAGCTTAGGCTCGGACACCGGGGAGCTGTTTTTT.

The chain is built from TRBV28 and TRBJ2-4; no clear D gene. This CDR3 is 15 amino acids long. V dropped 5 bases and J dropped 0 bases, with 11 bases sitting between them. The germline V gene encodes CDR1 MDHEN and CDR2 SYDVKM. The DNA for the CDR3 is TGTGCCAGCAGTGTTCAGTCTCTAGCCAAAAACATTCAGTACTTC. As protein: CASSVQSLAKNIQYF.

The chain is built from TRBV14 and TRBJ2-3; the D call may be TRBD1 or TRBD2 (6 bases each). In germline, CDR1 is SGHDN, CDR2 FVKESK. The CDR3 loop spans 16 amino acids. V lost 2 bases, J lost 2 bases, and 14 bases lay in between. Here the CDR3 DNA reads TGTGCCAGCAGCCAAAGGAGGGGGGCCCCCACAGATACGCAGTATTTT. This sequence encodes CASSQRRGAPTDTQYF.

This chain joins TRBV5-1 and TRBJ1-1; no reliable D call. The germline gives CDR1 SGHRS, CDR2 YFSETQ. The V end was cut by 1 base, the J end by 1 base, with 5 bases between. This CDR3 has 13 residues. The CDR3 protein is CASSLWENTEAFF. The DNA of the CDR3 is TGCGCCAGCAGCTTGTGGGAGAACACTGAAGCTTTCTTT.

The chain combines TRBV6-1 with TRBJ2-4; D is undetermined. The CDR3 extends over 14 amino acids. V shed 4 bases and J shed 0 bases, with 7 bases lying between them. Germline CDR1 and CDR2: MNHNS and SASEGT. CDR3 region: CASSAPPAKNIQYF. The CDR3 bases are TGTGCCAGCAGTGCCCCGCCAGCCAAAAACATTCAGTACTTC.

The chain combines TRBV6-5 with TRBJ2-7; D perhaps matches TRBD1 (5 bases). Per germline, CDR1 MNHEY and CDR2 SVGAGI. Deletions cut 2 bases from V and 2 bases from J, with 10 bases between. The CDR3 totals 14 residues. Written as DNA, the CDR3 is TGTGCCAGCAGTTACCCGGACAAGGCCTACGAGCAGTACTTC. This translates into CASSYPDKAYEQYF.

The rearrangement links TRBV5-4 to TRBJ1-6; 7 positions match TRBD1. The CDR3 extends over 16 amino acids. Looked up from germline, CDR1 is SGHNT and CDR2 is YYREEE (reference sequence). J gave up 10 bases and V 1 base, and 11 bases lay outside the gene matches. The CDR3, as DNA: TGTGCCAGCAGCTTGACTCCGGGACAGCTGGAATCACCCCTCCACTTT. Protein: CASSLTPGQLESPLHF.

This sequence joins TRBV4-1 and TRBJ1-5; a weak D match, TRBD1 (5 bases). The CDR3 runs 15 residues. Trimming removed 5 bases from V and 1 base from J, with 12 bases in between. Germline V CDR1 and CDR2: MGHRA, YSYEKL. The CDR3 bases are TGCGCCAGCAGCACGTTTCAGGGAAGCAATCAGCCCCAGCATTTT. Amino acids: CASSTFQGSNQPQHF.

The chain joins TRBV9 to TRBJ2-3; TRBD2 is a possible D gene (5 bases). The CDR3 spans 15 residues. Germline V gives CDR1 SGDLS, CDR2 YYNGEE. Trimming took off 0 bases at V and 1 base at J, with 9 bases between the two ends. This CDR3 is CASSVEAEGTDTQYF. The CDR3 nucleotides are TGTGCCAGCAGCGTAGAAGCGGAAGGCACAGATACGCAGTATTTT.

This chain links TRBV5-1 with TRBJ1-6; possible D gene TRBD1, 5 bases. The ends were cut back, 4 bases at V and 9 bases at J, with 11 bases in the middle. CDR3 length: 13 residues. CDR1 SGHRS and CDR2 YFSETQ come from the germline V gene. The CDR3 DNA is TGCGCCAGCAGCCCGGATCAGGGTTCACCCCTCCACTTT. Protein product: CASSPDQGSPLHF.

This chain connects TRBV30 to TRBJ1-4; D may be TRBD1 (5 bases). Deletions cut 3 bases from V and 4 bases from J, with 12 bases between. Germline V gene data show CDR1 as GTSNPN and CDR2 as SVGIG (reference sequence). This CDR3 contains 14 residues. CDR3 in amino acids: CAWSPGENNEKLFF. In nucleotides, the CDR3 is TGTGCCTGGAGCCCGGGGGAAAATAATGAAAAACTGTTTTTT.

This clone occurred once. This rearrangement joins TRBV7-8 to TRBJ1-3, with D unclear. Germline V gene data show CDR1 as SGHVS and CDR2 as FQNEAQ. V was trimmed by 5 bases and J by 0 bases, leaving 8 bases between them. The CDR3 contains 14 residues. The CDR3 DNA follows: TGTGCCAGCAGCCTGGGTGGCTCTGGAAACACCATATATTTT. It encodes CASSLGGSGNTIYF.

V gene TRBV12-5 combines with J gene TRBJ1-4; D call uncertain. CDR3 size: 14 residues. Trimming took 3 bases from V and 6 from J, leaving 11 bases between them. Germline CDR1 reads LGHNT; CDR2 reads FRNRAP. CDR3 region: CASGFGRDYEKLFF. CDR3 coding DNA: TGTGCTAGTGGTTTCGGCCGGGATTATGAAAAACTGTTTTTT.

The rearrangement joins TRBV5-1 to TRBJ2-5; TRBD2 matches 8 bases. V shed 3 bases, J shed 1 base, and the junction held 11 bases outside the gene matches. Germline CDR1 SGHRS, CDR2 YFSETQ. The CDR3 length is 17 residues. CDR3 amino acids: CASSYRNSGVGQETQYF. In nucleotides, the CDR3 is TGCGCCAGCAGCTACCGAAATAGCGGGGTAGGCCAAGAGACCCAGTACTTC.

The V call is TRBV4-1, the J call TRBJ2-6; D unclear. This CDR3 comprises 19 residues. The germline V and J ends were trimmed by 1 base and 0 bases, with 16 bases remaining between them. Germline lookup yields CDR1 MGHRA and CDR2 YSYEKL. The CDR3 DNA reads TGCGCCAGCAGCCAAGGAGGCAGGTTGTCTTTCTCTGGGGCCAACGTCCTGACTTTC. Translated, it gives CASSQGGRLSFSGANVLTF.